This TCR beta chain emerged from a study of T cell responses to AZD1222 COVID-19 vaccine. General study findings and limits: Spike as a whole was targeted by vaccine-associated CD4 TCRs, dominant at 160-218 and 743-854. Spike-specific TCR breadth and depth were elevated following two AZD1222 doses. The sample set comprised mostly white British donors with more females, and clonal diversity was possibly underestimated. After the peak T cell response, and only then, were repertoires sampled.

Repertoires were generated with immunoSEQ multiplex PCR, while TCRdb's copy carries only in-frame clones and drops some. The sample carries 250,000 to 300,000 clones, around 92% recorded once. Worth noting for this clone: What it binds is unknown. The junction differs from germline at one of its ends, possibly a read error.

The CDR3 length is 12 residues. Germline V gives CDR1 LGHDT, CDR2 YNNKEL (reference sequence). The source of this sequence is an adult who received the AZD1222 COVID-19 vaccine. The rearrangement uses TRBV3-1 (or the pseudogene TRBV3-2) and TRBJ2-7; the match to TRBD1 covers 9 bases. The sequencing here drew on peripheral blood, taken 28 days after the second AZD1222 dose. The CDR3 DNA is TGTGCCAGCAGTCCCCGGGGGGACAGGGTCATCTTC. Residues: CASSPRGDRVIF.